The clone carrying this T cell receptor (beta chain) was recorded a few times. As for time point: blood at routine non-recurrence follow-up after resection. MiXCR, applied by TCRdb to the 5' RACE reads, yields one record per CDR3 protein. The data show 20,000 to 30,000 distinct CDR3 sequences, roughly a tenth seen once. These data originate in a study of spatial heterogeneity in lung cancer. The source material was PBMCs, sampled at follow-up. The TCR originated in a male donor with early-stage non-small cell lung cancer.

The CDR3 loop is CATSDSRTGASYEQYF. The DNA for the CDR3 is TGTGCCACCAGTGACTCCCGTACAGGGGCATCATACGAGCAGTACTTC. The J gene is TRBJ2-7, the V gene TRBV24-1; 7 nucleotides agree with TRBD1. The trim removed 4 bases at V and 4 bases at J, leaving 12 bases unmatched. The CDR3 is 16 residues long. Germline CDR1 and CDR2: KGHDR and SFDVKD.